The clone carrying this TCR beta chain has only a few counts. Its specificity is not known. This specimen comes from a study of CD8+ T cells in alopecia areata. General study results and limits: Scalp sequencing captures resident alphabeta T cells of normal skin too. Patients showed less clear TCR sequence sharing than mice, possibly partly because of HLA diversity. Greater clonality was observed in lesional scalp samples, especially alopecia totalis/universalis, versus normal scalp.

RNA was extracted and reverse transcribed into cDNA as the sequencing template. Clones were sequenced by immunoSEQ multiplex PCR, and TCRdb holds only the in-frame ones, with some missing. The sample yields about 110,000 clones, 59% seen once. Isolation of CD4+ and CD8+ T cells from PBMCs was achieved by sorting. Trimming cost V 0 bases and J 4 bases; bases outside gene matches: 4. The CDR3 totals 17 residues. Germline V gives CDR1 LGHNA, CDR2 YNFKEQ. The sample consisted of CD8+ T cells sorted from blood. V is TRBV4-2 and J is TRBJ2-1; TRBD2 matches at 12 bases. The receptor comes from a human donor in good health. CDR3 sequence reads: CASSQEASGGGYNEQFF. In nucleotides, the CDR3 is TGTGCCAGCAGCCAAGAGGCTAGCGGGGGGGGGTACAATGAGCAGTTCTTC.